This entry lists 9 T cell receptor beta chains sequenced from one sample in a study of Graves' ophthalmopathy and Graves' hyperthyroidism. RNA served as the template for amplifying TCR beta CDR3 regions. Second-round multiplex PCR came after a first-round RT-PCR that employed HTBI primers. TCRdb reprocessed the multiplex PCR reads with MiXCR, giving one entry per CDR3 protein. The data contain 600,000 to 700,000 distinct CDR3 sequences, over 40% of them seen just once; the ten biggest clones take up more than 3%. The sequencing sample was made of peripheral blood. Source of these receptors: an adult man with Graves' ophthalmopathy.

The table lists this clonotype with many counts. The chain recombines TRBV7-9 with TRBJ2-7; no clear D. The CDR3 consists of 14 residues. The V end lost 1 base, the J end lost 3 bases, and 10 bases lay between the germline ends. Per germline, CDR1 SEHNR and CDR2 FQNEAQ (reference sequence). This chain's CDR3 is CASSLEGGFYEQYF. As DNA, the CDR3 is TGTGCCAGCAGCTTAGAGGGCGGATTCTACGAGCAGTACTTC.

In this sample, this clonotype turned up many times. This chain connects TRBV7-8 to TRBJ2-2; 7 bases match TRBD1. The junction had 13 bases not matched to a gene; V was cut back by 11 bases and J by 1 base. The germline CDR1 and CDR2 sequences are SGHVS and FQNEAQ. This CDR3 is built from 16 residues. This CDR3 is CAGTGQTGQNTGELFF. The CDR3 DNA reads as TGTGCCGGCACCGGTCAGACAGGGCAGAACACCGGGGAGCTGTTTTTT.

The chain has TRBV5-4 and TRBJ1-2; 8 bases are shared with TRBD1. Germline V gives CDR1 SGHNT, CDR2 YYREEE (reference sequence). This CDR3 spans 14 amino acids. J was trimmed by 8 bases and V by 7 bases; bases with no gene match: 13. The chain's CDR3 is CASRSQDRDIGYTF. The CDR3 coding sequence is TGTGCCAGCCGCTCACAGGACAGGGACATAGGCTACACCTTC.

This chain uses TRBV19 with TRBJ1-4, with 7 bases that match TRBD1. Germline values: CDR1 LNHDA, CDR2 SQIVND (reference sequence). There are 14 residues in the CDR3. V trimming: 3 bases; J trimming: 7 bases; junction bases outside the gene matches: 5. The CDR3 DNA sequence: TGTGCCAGTAGTATTTGGGCAGGGGGTGAAAAACTGTTTTTT. It is translated as CASSIWAGGEKLFF.

The J gene is TRBJ1-2, the V gene TRBV15, with 7 bases matching TRBD1. V shed 1 base, J shed 6 bases, and the junction held 2 bases outside the gene matches. The germline gives CDR1 LNHNV, CDR2 YYDKDF (reference sequence). The CDR3 spans 13 residues. This chain's CDR3 is CATSRGQGHGYTF. The CDR3 nucleotides read TGTGCCACCAGCAGAGGACAGGGCCATGGCTACACCTTC.

The rearrangement joins TRBV3-1 to TRBJ2-2; D remains unclear. This CDR3 has 13 amino acids. Germline V lookup: CDR1 LGHDT, CDR2 YNNKEL (reference sequence). V dropped 1 base and J dropped 7 bases, with 7 bases sitting between them. This chain's CDR3 is CASSQGGGGELFF. The CDR3 nucleotides read TGTGCCAGCAGCCAAGGCGGCGGCGGGGAGCTGTTTTTT.

This sequence joins TRBV20-1 and TRBJ1-6; D possibly corresponds to TRBD1 (6 bases). The V gene's germline CDR1 is DFQATT and CDR2 SNEGSKA (reference sequence). The CDR3 runs to 15 residues. Trimming pared 2 bases from V and 9 bases from J, leaving 17 bases between. CDR3 sequence reads: CSARPDKGEVSPLHF. The CDR3 bases are TGCAGTGCTAGACCGGATAAGGGGGAGGTTTCACCCCTCCACTTT.

In nucleotides, the CDR3 is TGTGCCATCAGAGGCGACAGGAACACTGAAGCTTTCTTT. This translates into CAIRGDRNTEAFF. The genes are TRBV10-3 and TRBJ1-1; the D gene is possibly TRBD1 (5 bases). This CDR3 has 13 amino acids. The V gene lost 6 bases and the J gene lost 1 base, with 9 bases spanning the gap. Germline V gene sequence: CDR1 ENHRY, CDR2 SYGVKD.

The gene calls are TRBV2 and TRBJ2-3; TRBD2 matches 7 bases. CDR1 and CDR2 (germline): SNHLY, FYNNEI. With V trimmed by 2 bases and J by 0 bases, 5 bases remained unmatched. This CDR3 is built from 16 residues. CDR3 in DNA: TGTGCCAGCAGTGAATGGGTTAGCGGGAGCACAGATACGCAGTATTTT. Translation gives CASSEWVSGSTDTQYF.